This T cell receptor (beta chain) emerged from a study of blood T cell repertoires in COVID-19. Study information: The origin of the acute and convalescent COVID-19 samples was the United States, Italy and Spain. PBMCs, B-cell-depleted T cells, or T cells provided the cDNA or gDNA that made up the material.

Original processing notes: Estimated nucleated cell counts came from reference gene primer amplification. Method: immunoSEQ multiplex PCR; TCRdb's copy keeps in-frame clones and lacks some. V and J calls and clone size come straight from that table; D and trimming were deduced from the DNA. The top ten hold approximately 3.8% of the sample, which has about 60,000 clones, approximately 80% seen once. Trimming took 0 bases from V and 3 from J; bases not matched to a gene: 2. The germline gives CDR1 SGHDT, CDR2 YYEEEE. The length of the CDR3 is 14 residues. The study drew participants aged about 18 to 90 years from under 30 US areas.

Sequences were obtained from PBMCs or T cells enriched from blood (not recorded which). This TCR was sampled from a woman aged 40 to 50 with acute COVID-19. The chain combines TRBV5-6 with TRBJ1-2; TRBD1 agrees at 7 bases. The CDR3 is CASSLGQGDYGYTF. The DNA for the CDR3 is TGTGCCAGCAGCTTGGGTCAGGGGGACTATGGCTACACCTTC. The full variable domain, with the rest looked up from reference TRBV5-6 and TRBJ1-2, is DAGVTQSPTHLIKTRGQQVTLRCSPKSGHDTVSWYQQALGQGPQFIFQYYEEEERQRGNFPDRFSGHQFPNYSSELNVNALLLGDSALYLCASSLGQGDYGYTFGSGTRLTVV.